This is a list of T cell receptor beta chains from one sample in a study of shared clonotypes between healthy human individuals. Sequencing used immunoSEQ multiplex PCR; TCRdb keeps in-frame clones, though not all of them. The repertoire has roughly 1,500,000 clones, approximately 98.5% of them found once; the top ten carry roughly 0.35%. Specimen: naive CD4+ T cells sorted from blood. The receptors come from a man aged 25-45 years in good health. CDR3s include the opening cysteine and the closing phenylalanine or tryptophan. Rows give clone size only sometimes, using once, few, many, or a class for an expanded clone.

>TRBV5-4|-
CATPHGTPGTRGHEQFF
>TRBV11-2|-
CASSPTASGTDTQYF
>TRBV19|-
CASSVGLAYEQYF
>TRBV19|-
CASSIPGQGRYEQYF
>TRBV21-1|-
CASSKPQGSTGELFF
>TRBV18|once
CASSPRRQLNGGGYTF
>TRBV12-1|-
CASSSRGPNFCGEQYF
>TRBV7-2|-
CASSPGPPGELFF
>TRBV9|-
CASSVGRGPWETQYF
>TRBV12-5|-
CASVTAGSGYTF
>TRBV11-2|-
CASSLGVRPSTDTQYF
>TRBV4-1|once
CASSQIRGLISGANVLTF
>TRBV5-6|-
CASSLGTLEQFF
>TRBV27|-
CASRDPTRRAQYF
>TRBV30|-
CAWSTMTGELFF
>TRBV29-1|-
CSAMGGVHNEQFF
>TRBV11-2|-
CASSPWTSSTDTQYF
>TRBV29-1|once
CSVEDRGETYEQYF
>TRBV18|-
CASSPRTSGTDTQYF
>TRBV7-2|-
CASSLAQRNEQFF
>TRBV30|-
CAWSVRARGAHNEQFF
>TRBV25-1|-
CASSSPPSYEQYF
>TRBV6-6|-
CASSYRQTQQYF
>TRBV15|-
CATSSSHYGYTF
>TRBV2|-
CASREGSSYNEQFF
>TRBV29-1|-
CSVETYRGQETQYF
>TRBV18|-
CASSPPLQGAGKLFF
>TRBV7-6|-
CASSLEAGVTYNEQFF
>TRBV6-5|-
CASSRRRGIDEKLFF
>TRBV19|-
CASSNEGVVAGWVEQYF
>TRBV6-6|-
CASSYGDRGVNTEAFF
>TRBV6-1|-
CASSEVGRGAGELFF
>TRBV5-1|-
CASSLTGTRGNEQFF
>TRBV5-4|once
CASSSGQGYEQYF
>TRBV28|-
CASSINRVYEQYF
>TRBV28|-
CASRARTTSGANVLTF
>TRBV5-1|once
CASSLEHGNTIYF
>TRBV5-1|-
CASSSVGWEGDEQYF
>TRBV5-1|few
CASSSTATNEKLFF
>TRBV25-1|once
CASSTHTSTDTQYF
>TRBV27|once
CASRKGANSGNTIYF
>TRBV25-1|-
CASSVPGLEASGELFF
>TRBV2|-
CASSDNSGAETQYF
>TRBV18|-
CASSPMASGNGNEQFF
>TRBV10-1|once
CASSGPGPYNEQFF
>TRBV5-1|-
CASSLWLGGPSSYNEQFF
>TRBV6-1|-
CASSEAAAIRTDTQYF
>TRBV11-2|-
CASSTSPDNEQFF
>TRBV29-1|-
CSVKGGSYEQYF
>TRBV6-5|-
CASSYPETGELFF
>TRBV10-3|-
CAISESKDSGANVLTF
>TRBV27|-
CATLENSVGDEQFF
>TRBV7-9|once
CASSLRGSGQFF
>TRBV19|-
CASKAVTGVNTEAFF
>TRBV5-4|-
CASSLPATYEQYF
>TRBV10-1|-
CASSRGPAAGELFF
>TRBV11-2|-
CASSLGSGRAGNEQFF